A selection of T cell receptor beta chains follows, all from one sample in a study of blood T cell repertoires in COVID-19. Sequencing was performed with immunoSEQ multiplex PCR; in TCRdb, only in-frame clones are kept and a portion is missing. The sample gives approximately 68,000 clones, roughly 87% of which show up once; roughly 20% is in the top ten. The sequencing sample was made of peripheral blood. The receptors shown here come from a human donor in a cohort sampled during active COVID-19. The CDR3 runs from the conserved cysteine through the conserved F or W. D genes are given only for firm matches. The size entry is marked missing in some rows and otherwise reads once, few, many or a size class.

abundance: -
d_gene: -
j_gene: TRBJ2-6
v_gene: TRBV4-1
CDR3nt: TGCGCCAGCAGCCAAGGGACTGCACGCTCTGGGGCCAACGTCCTGACTTTC
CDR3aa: CASSQGTARSGANVLTF

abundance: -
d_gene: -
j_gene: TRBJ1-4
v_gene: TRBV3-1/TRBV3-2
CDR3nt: TGTGCCAGCAGCCAAGCTTTTGAGGGCCTTAATGAAAAACTGTTTTTT
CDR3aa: CASSQAFEGLNEKLFF

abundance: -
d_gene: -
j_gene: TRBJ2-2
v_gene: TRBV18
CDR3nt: TGTGCCAGCTCACTAGGCCGGGTCCCGGGTTCCGGGGAGCTGTTTTTT
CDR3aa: CASSLGRVPGSGELFF

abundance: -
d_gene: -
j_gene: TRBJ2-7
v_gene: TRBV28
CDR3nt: TGTGCCAGCAGCCCGGCCGGGAGCCCTGGGGTCTACGAGCAGTACTTC
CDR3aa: CASSPAGSPGVYEQYF

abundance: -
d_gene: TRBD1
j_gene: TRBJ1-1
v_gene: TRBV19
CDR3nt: TGTGCCAGTAGTATGCAGGGGGGTAACACTGAAGCTTTCTTT
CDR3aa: CASSMQGGNTEAFF

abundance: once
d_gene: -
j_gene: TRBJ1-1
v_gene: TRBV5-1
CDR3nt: TGCGCCAGCAGCTTGGACAGGAACACTGAAGCTTTCTTT
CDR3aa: CASSLDRNTEAFF

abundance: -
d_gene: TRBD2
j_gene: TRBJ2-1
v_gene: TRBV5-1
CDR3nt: TGCGCCAGCAGCTTTTCTAGCGGGGTTTCCTACAATGAGCAGTTCTTC
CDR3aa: CASSFSSGVSYNEQFF

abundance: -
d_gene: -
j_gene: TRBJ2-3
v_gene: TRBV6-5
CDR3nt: TGTGCCAGCAGCCAAAGGACGGCGGGGACAGATACGCAGTATTTT
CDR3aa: CASSQRTAGTDTQYF

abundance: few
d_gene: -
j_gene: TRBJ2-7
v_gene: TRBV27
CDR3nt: TGTGCCAGCAGTTTGGGCCTGGGCAACGAGCAGTACTTC
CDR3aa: CASSLGLGNEQYF

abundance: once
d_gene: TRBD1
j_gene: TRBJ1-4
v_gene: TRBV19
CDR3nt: TGTGCCAGTACAACAGGGGACACTAATGAAAAACTGTTTTTT
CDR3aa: CASTTGDTNEKLFF

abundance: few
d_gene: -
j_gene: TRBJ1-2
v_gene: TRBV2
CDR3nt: TGTGCCACCGGGCGGGGCTTGGGCTACACCTTC
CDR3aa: CATGRGLGYTF

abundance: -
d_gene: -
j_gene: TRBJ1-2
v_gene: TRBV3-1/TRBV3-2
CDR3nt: TGTGCCAGCAGCCCGCAGTCCAGCGGATATGGCTACACCTTC
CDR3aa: CASSPQSSGYGYTF

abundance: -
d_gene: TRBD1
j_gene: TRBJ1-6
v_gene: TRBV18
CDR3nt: TGTGCCAGCTCACGCGGACAGGGCCAAAATTCACCCCTCCACTTT
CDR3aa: CASSRGQGQNSPLHF

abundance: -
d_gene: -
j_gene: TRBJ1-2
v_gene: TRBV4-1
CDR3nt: TGCGCCAGCAGCCAAGGTGGGGGAGGGGCTAACTATGGCTACACCTTC
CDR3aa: CASSQGGGGANYGYTF

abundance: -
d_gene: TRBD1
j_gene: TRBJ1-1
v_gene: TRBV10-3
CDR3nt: TGTGCCATCAGTGAGAATAAAGGGGCGACAGGGGTAGCTTTCTTT
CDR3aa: CAISENKGATGVAFF

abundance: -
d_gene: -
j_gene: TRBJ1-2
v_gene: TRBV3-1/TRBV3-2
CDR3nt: TGTGCCAGCAGCCAGTTTCTCCTATCTAACTATGGCTACACCTTC
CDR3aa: CASSQFLLSNYGYTF

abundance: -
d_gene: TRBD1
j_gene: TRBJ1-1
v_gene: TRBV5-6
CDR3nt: TGTGCCAGCAGCGGCCGGGACAGGGCCACTGAAGCTTTCTTT
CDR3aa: CASSGRDRATEAFF

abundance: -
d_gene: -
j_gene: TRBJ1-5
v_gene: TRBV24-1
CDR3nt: TGTGCCACCATCCTCCCCTTGTGTGCCCATTCAGTCGGGAGACCCCAGCATTTT
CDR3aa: CATILPLCAHSVGRPQHF

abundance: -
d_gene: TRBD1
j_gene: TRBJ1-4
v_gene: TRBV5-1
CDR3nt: TGCGCCAGCCGCAGGACAGGGGGCGCGGATGAAAAACTGTTTTTT
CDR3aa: CASRRTGGADEKLFF

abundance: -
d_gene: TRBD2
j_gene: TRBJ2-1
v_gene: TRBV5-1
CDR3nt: TGCGCCAGCAGCTTTGGACTAGCGGGGGTGGATGAGCAGTTCTTC
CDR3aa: CASSFGLAGVDEQFF

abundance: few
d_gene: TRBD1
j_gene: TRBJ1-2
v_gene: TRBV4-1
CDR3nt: TGCGCCAGCAGCCCCCGACAGGGGGCATGGGGCTACACCTTC
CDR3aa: CASSPRQGAWGYTF

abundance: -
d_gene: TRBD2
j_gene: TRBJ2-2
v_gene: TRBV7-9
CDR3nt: TGTGCCAGCAGTCCACCGGGACTAGCGGGGACCGGGGAGCTGTTTTTT
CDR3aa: CASSPPGLAGTGELFF

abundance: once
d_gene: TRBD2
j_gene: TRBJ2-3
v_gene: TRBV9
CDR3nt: TGTGCCAGCAGCGGACTCGGGGGGGCCGGCACAGATACGCAGTATTTT
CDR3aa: CASSGLGGAGTDTQYF

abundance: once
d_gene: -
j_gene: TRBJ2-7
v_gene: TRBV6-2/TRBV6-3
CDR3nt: -
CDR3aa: CASSTSRYPVREQYF

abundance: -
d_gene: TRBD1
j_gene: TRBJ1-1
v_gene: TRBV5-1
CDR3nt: TGCGCCAGCAGCTTGGGGACAGGAAACACTGAAGCTTTCTTT
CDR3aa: CASSLGTGNTEAFF

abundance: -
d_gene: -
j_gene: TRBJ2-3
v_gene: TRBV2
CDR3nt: TGTGCCAGCAGCCCGGATACGCAGTATTTT
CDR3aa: CASSPDTQYF

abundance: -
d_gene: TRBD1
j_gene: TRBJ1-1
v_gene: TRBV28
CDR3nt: TGTGCCAGCAGTATACTATCCTCCGGGGACAGGAGTAACACTGAAGCTTTCTTT
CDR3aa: CASSILSSGDRSNTEAFF

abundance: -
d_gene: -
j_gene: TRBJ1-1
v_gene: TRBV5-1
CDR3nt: TGCGCCAGCAGCCCATTACAGGCTCAGGCTGAAGCTTTCTTT
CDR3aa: CASSPLQAQAEAFF

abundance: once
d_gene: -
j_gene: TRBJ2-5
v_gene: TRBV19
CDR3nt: TGTGCCAGTACCCGGACACCTAATTGGGGAGAGACCCAGTACTTC
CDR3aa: CASTRTPNWGETQYF

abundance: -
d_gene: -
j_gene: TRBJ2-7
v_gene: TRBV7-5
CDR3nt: TGTGTCAGAAGCCCCCCGACAGGGGGCTTTCACGAGCAGTACTTC
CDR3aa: CVRSPPTGGFHEQYF

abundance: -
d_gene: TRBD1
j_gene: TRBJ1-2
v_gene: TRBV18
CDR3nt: TGTGCCAGCTCACCGGGACAGAACTATGGCTACACCTTC
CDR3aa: CASSPGQNYGYTF

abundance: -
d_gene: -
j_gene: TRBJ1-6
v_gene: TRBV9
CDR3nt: TGTGCCAGCAGCCCAGCGGTAGGTCTCGAAAATTCACCCCTCCACTTT
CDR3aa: CASSPAVGLENSPLHF

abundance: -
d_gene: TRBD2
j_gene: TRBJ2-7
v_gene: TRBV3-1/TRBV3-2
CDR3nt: TGTGCCAGCAGCCAAAGAAGCGGGGATTCCTACGAGCAGTACTTC
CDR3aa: CASSQRSGDSYEQYF

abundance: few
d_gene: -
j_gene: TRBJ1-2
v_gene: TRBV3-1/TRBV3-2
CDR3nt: TGTGCCAGCAGCCAAGGGCAGGGAACAACCCTCTATGGCTACACCTTC
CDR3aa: CASSQGQGTTLYGYTF

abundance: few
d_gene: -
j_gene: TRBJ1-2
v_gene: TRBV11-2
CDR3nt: TGTGCCAGCAGCCGGTCTTCCGGGGAAAACTATGGCTACACCTTC
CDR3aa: CASSRSSGENYGYTF

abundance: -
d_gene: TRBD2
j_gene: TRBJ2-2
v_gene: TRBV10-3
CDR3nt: TGTGCCATCAGCGCCTCGAGCGGGGGGCCCACCGGGGAGCTGTTTTTT
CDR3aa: CAISASSGGPTGELFF

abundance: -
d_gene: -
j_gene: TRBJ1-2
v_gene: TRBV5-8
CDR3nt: TGTGCCAGCAGCTTAGAATTCAGGGTTCCCTATGGCTACACCTTC
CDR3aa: CASSLEFRVPYGYTF

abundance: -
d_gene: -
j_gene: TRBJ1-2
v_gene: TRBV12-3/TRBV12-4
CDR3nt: TGTGCCAGCACGGACACAACGTCCTTCGGCTACACCTTC
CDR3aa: CASTDTTSFGYTF

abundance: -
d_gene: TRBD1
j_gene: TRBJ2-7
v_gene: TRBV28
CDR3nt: TGTGCCAGCACAGGGTCCACAGGGGTCCTCTACGAGCAGTACTTC
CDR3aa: CASTGSTGVLYEQYF

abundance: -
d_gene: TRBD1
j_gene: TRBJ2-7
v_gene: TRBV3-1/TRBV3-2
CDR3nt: TGTGCCAGCAGCCGGGACAGGAGCTCCTACGAGCAGTACTTC
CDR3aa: CASSRDRSSYEQYF

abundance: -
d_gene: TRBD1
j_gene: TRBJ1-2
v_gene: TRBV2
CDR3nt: TGTGCCAGCATGACGGGACAGGGGAACGGCTACACCTTC
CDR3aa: CASMTGQGNGYTF

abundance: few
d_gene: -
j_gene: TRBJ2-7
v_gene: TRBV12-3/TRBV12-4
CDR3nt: TGTGCCAGCAGCCGGACAATTTCCTCCGAGCAGTACTTC
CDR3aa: CASSRTISSEQYF

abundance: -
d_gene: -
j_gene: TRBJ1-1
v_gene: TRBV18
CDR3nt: TGTGCCAGCTCACCACCGGGGGGGCAAAGGGGCACTGAAGCTTTCTTT
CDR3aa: CASSPPGGQRGTEAFF

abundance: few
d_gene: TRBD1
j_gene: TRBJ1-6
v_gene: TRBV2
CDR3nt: TGTGCCAGCAGCCAGGGGGAGAACTCACCCCTCCACTTT
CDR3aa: CASSQGENSPLHF

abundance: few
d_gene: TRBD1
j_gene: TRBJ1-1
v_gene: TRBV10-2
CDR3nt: TGCGCCAGCAGCGGACAGGAAAACACTGAAGCTTTCTTT
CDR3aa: CASSGQENTEAFF

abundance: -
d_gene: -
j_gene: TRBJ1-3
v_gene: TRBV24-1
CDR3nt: TGTGCCACCAGCGGATACTTGGGACACCTAAACACCATATATTTT
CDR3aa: CATSGYLGHLNTIYF

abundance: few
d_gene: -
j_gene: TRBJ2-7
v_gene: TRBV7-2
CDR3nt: TGTGCCAGCAGCGGAGGGACAGTTGAGCAGTACTTC
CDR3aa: CASSGGTVEQYF

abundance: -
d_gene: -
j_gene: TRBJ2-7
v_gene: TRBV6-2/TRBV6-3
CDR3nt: TGTGCCAGCAGTCCCTCCCACGAGCAGTACTTC
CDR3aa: CASSPSHEQYF

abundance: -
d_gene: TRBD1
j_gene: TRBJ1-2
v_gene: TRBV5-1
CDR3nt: TGCGCCAGCAGCACTGGGACAGTCTATCCAGCTAACTATGGCTACACCTTC
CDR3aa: CASSTGTVYPANYGYTF